This T cell receptor beta chain was recorded in a study of blood T cells in healthy people across ages (dated by TCRdb to the mid-2010s). In the study overall: In model experiments, template switching captured about one uniquely barcoded TCR beta cDNA molecule for every two T cells. The study measured age-related changes in TCR beta repertoire diversity using deep sequencing normalized with unique cDNA molecular identifiers. Four age groups were formed from the donors: young (average about 17 years), middle-aged (around 40), aged (roughly 59) and long-lived (around 82). Donors of different ages were randomly distributed across sequencing lanes to avoid experimental bias. The study analyzed two additional independent replicas of 1 million unique cDNA reads from the same blood draw for two donors, one aged 18 to 29 and one aged 80 or older.

The roughly 39 donors, aged about 6 to 95 years, were systemically healthy Caucasian individuals from Russia. Each donor gave 8 to 10 milliliters of peripheral blood, drawn into EDTA-treated Vacutainer tubes. PBMCs were isolated by Ficoll-Paque density-gradient centrifugation, with at least 6 million obtained per sample. Trizol reagent was used to extract total RNA from the PBMCs, yielding at least 6 micrograms per sample. The percentages of naive CD45RAhigh/CD27high T cells were determined by flow cytometry on a PBMC aliquot from every donor. Germline trimming: 3 bases from V, 5 bases from J; junction bases outside gene matches: 6. As encoded in the germline V gene, CDR1 is LGHNA while CDR2 is YSLEER. Spanning cysteine to phenylalanine, the CDR3 consists of 14 amino acids. The entry retains the CDR3 DNA only, 42 bases that are in frame from base 1. The library was produced with 5' RACE. The sequencing machine was an Illumina HiSeq 2500. A second roughly 6 to 11 cycle PCR used a sample-barcoded 5' primer and a J-beta primer mix. A unique molecular identifier was introduced onto each TCR beta cDNA molecule by a template-switch 5' adaptor carrying 12 random nucleotides. Each sample yielded at least 3 million CDR3-containing paired-end reads. The Mint cDNA synthesis kit, primed by a TRBC-specific oligonucleotide, was used to synthesize first-strand cDNA from all RNA. Following uracil-DNA glycosylase treatment, a first 18-cycle PCR with universal primers M1SS and BC2_uni_R was performed on all cDNA. In the authors' own workflow: For normalization, 1 million high-quality reads, each with a distinct molecular identifier, were randomly selected from each sample. Reads sharing molecular identifiers were discarded rather than binned into consensus sequences. MiTCR, run with a Q25 quality threshold and the strictest error-elimination algorithm, handled CDR3 identification, clonotype clustering and error correction. A nonparametric unseen species model with Euler transformation was used to estimate lower-bound total TCR beta diversity. Through fastp at Q25 and MiXCR, TCRdb rebuilt clones from the public reads, retaining in-frame beta chains. A single entry per CDR3 protein holds the most common genes and DNA from its merged rows. The V and J calls were not made by the authors but by TCRdb's processing. Present in this sample are 1.5 million to 2 million distinct CDR3 sequences, roughly 28% of which were seen just once. Of the sample, 7.7% falls within the top ten clones.

Broad study findings and their caveats: Bulk unsorted PBMC profiling prevented conclusive comparison of naive and antigen-experienced compartments. There was a strong correlation between observed TCR beta diversity and the percentage of naive T cells measured by flow cytometry. Compared with the aged group, more naive CD4+ T cells, fewer expanded clones and increased TCR diversity were shown by the long-lived group, suggesting age selection. Observed TCR beta diversity per million T cells fell roughly linearly with age, and a significant reduction was already apparent by age roughly 40. Because donor CMV infection status was unknown, age-related changes in expanded clonotypes were potentially confounded. Estimates of total diversity based on one million sequenced T cells were considered lower bounds and underestimates.

To note about this clonotype: Its antigen target is currently unknown. Within one base of it there is no much larger clone, and no base qualities were kept.

The chain is assembled from TRBV4-3 and TRBJ2-5; 7 middle bases align to TRBD2. The sequenced sample was blood. The receptor comes from a woman between 25 and 40 years old in good health. In nucleotides, the sequence is TGCGCCAGCAGCCATGGTACTAGCGCGGAGACCCAGTACTTC. It translates to CASSHGTSAETQYF.